Each of the 12 T cell receptor beta chains below was sequenced from the same sample in a study of blood T cell repertoires in COVID-19. Repertoires were generated with immunoSEQ multiplex PCR, while TCRdb's copy carries only in-frame clones and drops some. The sample includes around 360,000 clones, 87% of them seen just once. Specimen: peripheral blood. The receptors shown here come from a woman in her twenties or thirties with COVID-19, enrolled during active disease.

A single count supports this clone. The rearrangement links TRBV12-5 to TRBJ2-7; TRBD1 aligns across 12 bases. In germline, CDR1 is LGHNT, CDR2 FRNRAP. The CDR3 is made up of 16 amino acids. The ends lost 1 base at V and 5 bases at J; junction bases unmatched: 6. The CDR3 here is CASGLDPGQGADEQYF. Written as DNA, the CDR3 is TGTGCTAGTGGTTTGGACCCGGGACAGGGGGCGGACGAGCAGTACTTC.

The chain links TRBV15 to TRBJ2-7; D is ambiguous. CDR3 length equals 12 residues. V lost 0 bases and J lost 9, with 9 bases in between. Germline CDR1 is LNHNV and CDR2 is YYDKDF (reference sequence). Written as DNA, the CDR3 is TGTGCCACCAGCAGAGATGGGCAACGGCAGTACTTC. Its protein is CATSRDGQRQYF.

This chain links TRBV6-5 with TRBJ1-1; possibly TRBD1 for D (5 bases). Trimming removed 2 bases from V and 3 bases from J, with 10 bases in between. Germline V gene lookup returns CDR1 MNHEY and CDR2 SVGAGI. The length of the CDR3 is 14 residues. The CDR3 bases are TGTGCCAGCAGTTACGGGGGGGTGGACACTGAAGCTTTCTTT. Translating it yields CASSYGGVDTEAFF.

This clone was seen a handful of times. The CDR3 region is CASSPTQGTTYNEQFF. In DNA, the CDR3 is TGTGCCAGCTCACCAACCCAGGGAACAACCTACAATGAGCAGTTCTTC. This rearrangement joins TRBV18 to TRBJ2-1; D might be TRBD1 (5 bases). The CDR3 length is 16 residues. Between the trimmed V and J ends, which lost 2 bases and 2 bases, there was a span of 13 bases. Per the germline V gene, CDR1 is KGHSH and CDR2 is LQKENI. Combining the CDR3 with reference TRBV18 and TRBJ2-1 gives the whole variable domain NAGVMQNPRHLVRRRGQEARLRCSPMKGHSHVYWYRQLPEEGLKFMVYLQKENIIDESGMPKERFSAEFPKEGPSILRIQQVVRGDSAAYFCASSPTQGTTYNEQFFGPGTRLTVL.

This clone was seen just once. The chain has TRBV11-2 and TRBJ2-5, with a weak D call TRBD1 (6 bases). Between the trimmed V and J ends, which lost 2 bases and 0 bases, there was a span of 13 bases. The CDR3 contains 16 residues. CDR1 is SGHAT, CDR2 FQNNGV, per germline. CDR3 sequence (DNA): TGTGCCAGCAGCTTAATTTCTACAGGGTACCAAGAGACCCAGTACTTC. It yields the protein CASSLISTGYQETQYF.

V and J are TRBV10-1 and TRBJ1-4; D is ambiguous. The CDR3 has 15 amino acids. Germline V lookup: CDR1 WNHNN, CDR2 SYGVQD (reference sequence). Trimming took off 0 bases at V and 8 bases at J, with 13 bases between the two ends. Written as DNA, the CDR3 is TGCGCCAGCAGTGAGTCACTTCGCGGCGGGGAAAAACTGTTTTTT. Translating gives CASSESLRGGEKLFF.

This chain joins TRBV10-3 and TRBJ2-5, with TRBD1 identical over 7 bases. Germline CDR1 and CDR2: ENHRY and SYGVKD. The CDR3 covers 16 residues. The V gene end was trimmed by 2 bases and the J gene end by 0 bases; junction bases not matched to a gene: 6. The CDR3 protein is CAISENTGVYQETQYF. CDR3 in DNA: TGTGCCATCAGTGAGAATACAGGGGTCTACCAAGAGACCCAGTACTTC.

This chain links TRBV18 with TRBJ1-1; 7 bases match TRBD1. V shed 0 bases and J 4 bases; nucleotides not matched to a gene: 2. The CDR3 covers 14 residues. The germline CDR1 and CDR2 sequences are KGHSH and LQKENI. This CDR3 reads CASSPPRGATEAFF. CDR3 coding DNA: TGTGCCAGCTCACCACCCAGGGGGGCCACTGAAGCTTTCTTT.

The chain joins TRBV2 to TRBJ2-5; 11 nucleotides match TRBD2. The CDR3 length is 15 residues. Germline assignment: CDR1 SNHLY and CDR2 FYNNEI. J gave up 4 bases and V 4 bases, and 5 bases lay outside the gene matches. CDR3: CASSGLAGPGETQYF. CDR3 coding DNA: TGTGCCAGCAGTGGACTAGCGGGGCCTGGAGAGACCCAGTACTTC. The full variable domain, with the rest looked up from reference TRBV2 and TRBJ2-5, is EPEVTQTPSHQVTQMGQEVILRCVPISNHLYFYWYRQILGQKVEFLVSFYNNEISEKSEIFDDQFSVERPDGSNFTLKIRSTKLEDSAMYFCASSGLAGPGETQYFGPGTRLLVL.

This clone was recorded once. J is TRBJ2-2 and V is TRBV27, with 10 positions matching TRBD1. The ends lost 4 bases at V and 6 bases at J; junction bases unmatched: 14. CDR1 and CDR2 (germline): MNHEY, SMNVEV (reference sequence). This CDR3 has 18 amino acids. CDR3 bases: TGTGCCAGCAGTTGGGACAGGGGCCATGGGGTCGGCTCCGGGGAGCTGTTTTTT. This sequence encodes CASSWDRGHGVGSGELFF.

This clone appeared a single time. The chain couples TRBV5-1 to TRBJ2-1, with 12 bases identical to TRBD2. Per the germline V gene, CDR1 is SGHRS and CDR2 is YFSETQ. The CDR3 runs 18 residues. The V and J ends lost 1 base and 7 bases, in that order; junction bases with no gene match: 12. Here the CDR3 DNA reads TGCGCCAGCAGCTTGCTCCCACTTCGACTAGCGGGAGTTAATGAGCAGTTCTTC. This codes for CASSLLPLRLAGVNEQFF.

This chain uses TRBV7-3 with TRBJ2-1; D perhaps matches TRBD2 (6 bases). Trimming stripped 4 bases from V and 1 base from J, with 11 bases between. The germline V gene encodes CDR1 SGHTA and CDR2 FQGTGA. CDR3 length: 15 amino acids. The CDR3 loop reads CASSYREASYNEQFF. The DNA of the CDR3 is TGTGCCAGCAGCTATAGGGAGGCGTCCTACAATGAGCAGTTCTTC.